This T cell receptor beta chain came from a study of Ad26.COV2.S vaccination and SARS-CoV-2 variants. Treatment: around 19 received Ad26.COV2.S at low or high dose, single or two shots; a few received placebo; per-sample allocation not given. At day 63 after the first vaccine or placebo injection, samples were drawn. Only in-frame clones appear in the TCRdb table, and some are missing; sequencing was by immunoSEQ multiplex PCR. The repertoire includes under 550,000 clones, 85% to 90% of them detected once, and 3.6% sits in the top ten. Study findings and constraints: Reported findings describe substantial breadth in spike-specific CD8+ and CD4+ T cell responses following vaccination.

The CDR3 loop spans 15 amino acids. Trimming took off 1 base at V and 8 bases at J, with 18 bases between the two ends. CDR1 is MNHEY and CDR2 is SMNVEV in the germline V gene (reference sequence). Of note for this clone: Antigen: not known.

This sequence joins TRBV27 and TRBJ2-7, with D perhaps assigned TRBD1 or TRBD2 (5 bases each). The receptor was derived from a person aged 18-60 years who received the Ad26.COV2.S COVID-19 vaccine or a placebo. The sequenced sample was peripheral blood, obtained in a trial of Ad26.COV2.S vaccine versus placebo. CDR3 coding DNA: TGTGCCAGCAGTTTATACGGGACGTCGGACCCTCAGCAGTACTTC. Protein product: CASSLYGTSDPQQYF.